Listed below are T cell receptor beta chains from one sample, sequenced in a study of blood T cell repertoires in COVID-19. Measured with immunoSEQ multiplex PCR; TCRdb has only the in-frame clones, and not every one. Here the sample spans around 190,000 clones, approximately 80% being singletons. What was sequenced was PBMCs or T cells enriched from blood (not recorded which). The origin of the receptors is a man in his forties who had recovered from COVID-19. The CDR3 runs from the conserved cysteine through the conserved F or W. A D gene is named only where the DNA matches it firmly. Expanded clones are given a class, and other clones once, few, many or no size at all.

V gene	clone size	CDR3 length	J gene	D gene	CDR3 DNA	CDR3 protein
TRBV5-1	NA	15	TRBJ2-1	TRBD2	TGCGCCAGCAGCTTGGGAGGACTAGACTACAATGAGCAGTTCTTC	CASSLGGLDYNEQFF
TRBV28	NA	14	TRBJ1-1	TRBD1	TGTGCCAGCAGTCCATGGGACAGGGACACTGAAGCTTTCTTT	CASSPWDRDTEAFF
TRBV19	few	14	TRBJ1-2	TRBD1	TGTGCCAGTACCCCACAGGGGAATAGGGATGGCTACACCTTC	CASTPQGNRDGYTF
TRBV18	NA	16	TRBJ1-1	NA	TGTGCCAGCTCACCAACGGCAGGGTCTTTGGACACTGAAGCTTTCTTT	CASSPTAGSLDTEAFF
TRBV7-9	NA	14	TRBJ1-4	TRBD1	TGTGCCAGCAGCCCGGGACAGGGTAGGGAAAAACTGTTTTTT	CASSPGQGREKLFF
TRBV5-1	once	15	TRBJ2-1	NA	TGCGCCAGCAGCTTGGAGCAGGGAGGTTACAATGAGCAGTTCTTC	CASSLEQGGYNEQFF
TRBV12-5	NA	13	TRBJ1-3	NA	TGTGCTAGTGCCTATAATTCCGGAAACACCATATATTTT	CASAYNSGNTIYF
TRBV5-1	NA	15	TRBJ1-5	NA	TGCGCCAGCAGCCTGGGAGACAGGAGCAATCAGCCCCAGCATTTT	CASSLGDRSNQPQHF
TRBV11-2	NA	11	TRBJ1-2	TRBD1	TGTGCCAGCAGCCCAGGACAGGGTCTGACCTTC	CASSPGQGLTF
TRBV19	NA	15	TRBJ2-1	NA	TGTGCCAGTAGTATGTCGGGGGGCGGGGACAATGAGCAGTTCTTC	CASSMSGGGDNEQFF
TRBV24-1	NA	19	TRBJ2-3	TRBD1	TGTGCCACCAGTGATCCTGGAGGGACAGGGTTAGGGAAGTATGATACGCAGTATTTT	CATSDPGGTGLGKYDTQYF
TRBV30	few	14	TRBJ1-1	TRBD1	TGTGCCTGGACGGGGACAGGGGCTAACACTGAAGCTTTCTTT	CAWTGTGANTEAFF
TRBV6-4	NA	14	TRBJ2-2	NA	TGTGCCAGCAGTGGCAGCCCGGGCACCGGGGAGCTGTTTTTT	CASSGSPGTGELFF
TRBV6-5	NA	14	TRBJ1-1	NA	TGTGCCAGCAGTTACGACTCCTTGAGCACTGAAGCTTTCTTT	CASSYDSLSTEAFF
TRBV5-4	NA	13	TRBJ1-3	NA	TGTGCCAGCAGCCCAGGCGTAGTTGACACCATATATTTT	CASSPGVVDTIYF
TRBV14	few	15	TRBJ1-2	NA	TGTGCCAGCAGCCAAGCACAGGCCCGTAACTATGGCTACACCTTC	CASSQAQARNYGYTF
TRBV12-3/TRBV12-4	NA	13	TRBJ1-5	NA	TGTGCCAGCAGTCGCCGGGGGAATCAGCCCCAGCATTTT	CASSRRGNQPQHF
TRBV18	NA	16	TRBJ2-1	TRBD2	TGTGCCAGCTCATCCGTACTAGCGGGAGGTAGTGTTGAGCAGTTCTTC	CASSSVLAGGSVEQFF
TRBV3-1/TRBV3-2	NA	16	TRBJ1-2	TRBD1	TGTGCCAGCAGCCAGAAAGGACAGGGTCGTTTTTATGGCTACACCTTC	CASSQKGQGRFYGYTF
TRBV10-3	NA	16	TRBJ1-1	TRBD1	TGTGCCATCAGTGGGGGGACAGGAACTTTGAACACTGAAGCTTTCTTT	CAISGGTGTLNTEAFF
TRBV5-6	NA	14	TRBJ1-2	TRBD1	TGTGCCAGCAGCTTAGGGGGCGCAGTGTATGGCTACACCTTC	CASSLGGAVYGYTF
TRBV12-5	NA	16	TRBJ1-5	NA	TGTGCTAGTGGTTCTACGGGGGACGGAAGCAATCAGCCCCAGCATTTT	CASGSTGDGSNQPQHF
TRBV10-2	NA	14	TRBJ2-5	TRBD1	TGCGCCAGCATGGGGACAGGGGGGGATGAGACCCAGTACTTC	CASMGTGGDETQYF
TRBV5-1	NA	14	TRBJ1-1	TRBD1	TGCGCCAGCAGCCCGGGACAGTCAAACACTGAAGCTTTCTTT	CASSPGQSNTEAFF
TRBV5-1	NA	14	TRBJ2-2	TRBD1	TGCGCCAGCAGCCCACAGGGGGCGCCCGGGGAGCTGTTTTTT	CASSPQGAPGELFF
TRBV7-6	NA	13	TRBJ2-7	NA	TGTGCCAGCTCGTTCACAGACAGAGACGAGCAGTACTTC	CASSFTDRDEQYF
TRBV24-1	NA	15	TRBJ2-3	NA	TGTGCCACCAGGTTGGGGAGTCTCAGCACAGATACGCAGTATTTT	CATRLGSLSTDTQYF
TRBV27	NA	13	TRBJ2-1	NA	TGTGCCAGCAGTTTAGCGCCCACCAATGAGCAGTTCTTC	CASSLAPTNEQFF
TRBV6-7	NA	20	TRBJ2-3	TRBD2	TGTGCCAGCAGTTACTCGTGGACATTACCTCTAGCGGTTCTCACAGATACGCAGTATTTT	CASSYSWTLPLAVLTDTQYF
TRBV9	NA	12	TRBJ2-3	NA	TGTGCCAGCAGCGTACAACAAGATACGCAGTATTTT	CASSVQQDTQYF
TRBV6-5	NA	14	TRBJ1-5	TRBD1	TGTGCCAGCAGGCGAGGACAGGGCAATCAGCCCCAGCATTTT	CASRRGQGNQPQHF
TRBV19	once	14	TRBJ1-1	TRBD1	TGTGCCAGTCGTAAGGACAGGATGAACACTGAAGCTTTCTTT	CASRKDRMNTEAFF
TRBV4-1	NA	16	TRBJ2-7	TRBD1	TGCGCCAGCAGCCAAGATGAAGGGACAGCCTCCTACGAGCAGTACTTC	CASSQDEGTASYEQYF
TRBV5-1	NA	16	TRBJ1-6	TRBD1	TGCGCCAGCAGCTTTATGGGACAGGGCTATAATTCACCCCTCCACTTT	CASSFMGQGYNSPLHF
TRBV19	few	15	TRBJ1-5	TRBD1	TGTGCCAGTTCGACAGGGTCCCATAGCAATCAGCCCCAGCATTTT	CASSTGSHSNQPQHF
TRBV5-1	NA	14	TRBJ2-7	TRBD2	TGCGCCAGCAGCTTTCTAGCGGAGGCCTACGAGCAGTACTTC	CASSFLAEAYEQYF
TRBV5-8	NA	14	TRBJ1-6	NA	TGTGCCAGCAAACAGAGCTCCTATAATTCACCCCTCCACTTT	CASKQSSYNSPLHF
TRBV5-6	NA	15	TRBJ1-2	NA	TGTGCCAGCAGCTCCATTGATTCAGACAGATATGGCTACACCTTC	CASSSIDSDRYGYTF
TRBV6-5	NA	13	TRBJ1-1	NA	TGTGCCAGCGGACTCGGGAGGAACACTGAAGCTTTCTTT	CASGLGRNTEAFF
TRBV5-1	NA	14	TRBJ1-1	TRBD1	TGCGCCAGCAGCGTAGGGACAGCGAACACTGAAGCTTTCTTT	CASSVGTANTEAFF
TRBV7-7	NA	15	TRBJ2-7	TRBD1	TGTGCCAGCAGCTGGGGACAGGGGGATTTTTACGAGCAGTACTTC	CASSWGQGDFYEQYF
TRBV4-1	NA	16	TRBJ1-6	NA	TGCGCCACTAAGAGTGGGGCCGGGAGAAGGAATTCACCCCTCCACTTT	CATKSGAGRRNSPLHF
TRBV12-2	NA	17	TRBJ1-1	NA	TGTGCAAGTCGCTTAGGAAGGCGGGACAGGGGGCAGGGTGAAGCTTTCTTT	CASRLGRRDRGQGEAFF
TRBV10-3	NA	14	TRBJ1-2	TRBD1	TGTGCCATCAGTGCGAACAGGGGCTTCTATGGCTACACCTTC	CAISANRGFYGYTF
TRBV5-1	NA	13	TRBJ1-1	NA	TGCGCCAGCAACGAACAGCCCAACACTGAAGCTTTCTTT	CASNEQPNTEAFF
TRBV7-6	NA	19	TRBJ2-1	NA	TGTGCCAGCAGCCCTTACCCTCGGGGGGCGGGAAGCTCCTACAATGAGCAGTTCTTC	CASSPYPRGAGSSYNEQFF
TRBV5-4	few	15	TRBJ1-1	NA	TGTGCCAGCAGCTTGGGGGGGCACGGGGACACTGAAGCTTTCTTT	CASSLGGHGDTEAFF
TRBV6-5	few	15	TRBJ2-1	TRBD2	TGTGCCAGCAGTACCGCCGGGACTATAGGCAATGAGCAGTTCTTC	CASSTAGTIGNEQFF